The 22 T cell receptor beta chains reported below all come from one sample, sequenced in a study of spatial heterogeneity in lung cancer. Study-level points and caveats: Counts of expanded intratumoral alpha and beta TCRs tracked tumor mutation counts.

The antigens for these receptors are not known. TCRdb redid the calling of the 5' RACE reads with MiXCR, one entry per CDR3 protein. This sample carries approximately 18,000 distinct CDR3 sequences, 9.5% to 10% of them seen once, and the ten largest clones take less than 25%. This sample's time point: sample taken at primary tumor resection. Sequencing used lung tumor tissue, obtained at surgery. The receptors come from a female donor with early-stage non-small cell lung cancer.

By share of the sample, this clonotype is medium-sized. In a library made to pick up alpha chains, this beta chain is a stray read with a size that means little. The V and J genes are TRBV5-1 and TRBJ2-2, with D maybe TRBD2 (5 bases). Trimming stripped 7 bases from V and 0 bases from J, with 7 bases between. Looked up from germline, CDR1 is SGHRS and CDR2 is YFSETQ. This CDR3 has 13 amino acids. CDR3 DNA sequence: TGCGCCAGCCGGGATCCGAACACCGGGGAGCTGTTTTTT. Protein sequence: CASRDPNTGELFF.

This clonotype was seen repeatedly, ten times or more. Little can be read into the size of this beta chain, an off-target read in a library designed for alpha chains. The chain couples TRBV20-1 to TRBJ2-4, with 10 bases that match TRBD2. Germline V gene lookup returns CDR1 DFQATT and CDR2 SNEGSKA (reference sequence). The CDR3 totals 14 residues. Unmatched junction bases numbered 3, after V lost 0 bases and J lost 7 bases. The CDR3 protein is CSARDTSGENIQYF. The CDR3 DNA follows: TGCAGTGCTAGAGACACTAGCGGGGAGAACATTCAGTACTTC.

A few counts support this clonotype. Since the library was made to target alpha chains, this beta chain is a stray read and its abundance is not meaningful. The chain uses TRBV7-9 and TRBJ1-1; D perhaps matches TRBD1 (5 bases). Trimming took off 3 bases at V and 4 bases at J, with 9 bases between the two ends. The germline V gene encodes CDR1 SEHNR and CDR2 FQNEAQ (reference sequence). The length of the CDR3 is 13 residues. Here the CDR3 DNA reads TGTGCCAGCAGCTTTCGAGACAGCACTGAAGCTTTCTTT. This codes for CASSFRDSTEAFF.

Details on this clonotype: In a library made to pick up alpha chains, this beta chain is a stray read with a size that means little. The CDR3 nucleotides are TGCAGTGCTAGAGATTGGGGGACTAGCCAGGAGACCCAGTACTTC. Residues: CSARDWGTSQETQYF. The chain recombines TRBV20-1 with TRBJ2-5; TRBD2 aligns across 9 bases. CDR1 and CDR2 (germline): DFQATT, SNEGSKA (reference sequence). The CDR3 consists of 15 residues. Losses at the gene ends were 0 bases for V and 5 bases for J; bases not matched to a gene: 7.

This clonotype was detected ten times or more. Because the library targeted alpha chains, this beta chain is an off-target read whose size means little. The rearrangement joins TRBV19 to TRBJ2-3; 7 bases are a match to TRBD2. The V gene's germline CDR1 is LNHDA and CDR2 SQIVND (reference sequence). CDR3 size: 14 residues. The V gene end was trimmed by 3 bases and the J gene end by 5 bases; junction bases not matched to a gene: 5. CDR3 nucleotides: TGTGCCAGTAGTATGGCTAGCGGAAGAGATACGCAGTATTTT. Protein sequence: CASSMASGRDTQYF.

This clonotype was detected many times. This beta chain slipped into a library made for alpha chains as a stray read, so its size is not meaningful. The J gene is TRBJ1-1, the V gene TRBV20-1, with 8 bases aligning to TRBD1. The CDR3 sequence is 15 residues long. V lost 6 bases to trimming and J lost 1 base; unmatched junction nucleotides: 10. CDR1 is DFQATT, CDR2 SNEGSKA, per germline (reference sequence). DNA of the CDR3: TGCAGTGCCCGACCTCCGGGACAGGCGAACACTGAAGCTTTCTTT. Translation gives CSARPPGQANTEAFF.

Of note for this clonotype: This beta chain represents an off-target read in a library built for alpha chains; its size is of limited meaning. The chain employs TRBV2 and TRBJ1-5; the D is unclear. The V end was cut by 0 bases, the J end by 7 bases, with 10 bases between. The CDR3 is 14 amino acids. Germline CDR1 SNHLY, CDR2 FYNNEI. The CDR3 spells CASSEAMGRQPQHF. The CDR3 coding sequence is TGTGCCAGCAGTGAAGCGATGGGTCGGCAGCCCCAGCATTTT.

This clonotype came up many times. This beta chain is a stray read from a library made for alpha chains; its abundance is not meaningful. The V and J genes are TRBV27 and TRBJ2-3; D unresolved. Germline V CDR1 and CDR2: MNHEY, SMNVEV (reference sequence). This CDR3 has 16 amino acids. V lost 2 bases and J lost 1, with 13 bases in between. DNA for the CDR3: TGTGCCAGCAGTTTACTTACCCCCGGGCGCACAGATACGCAGTATTTT. Residues: CASSLLTPGRTDTQYF.

On this clonotype: Mismatch with germline at one junction end may stem from a read error. Found in a library prepared for alpha chains, this beta chain is an off-target read, and its abundance has little meaning. The CDR3 DNA is TGTGCCGGCAGTGAATATTCGGACGACTATCAGCCCCAGCATTTT. Protein product: CAGSEYSDDYQPQHF. The chain joins TRBV6-1 to TRBJ1-5; D gene ambiguous. Germline V CDR1 and CDR2: MNHNS, SASEGT. The CDR3 covers 15 residues.

Worth noting for this clonotype: The library was prepared for alpha chains; this beta chain is a stray read, so its frequency means little. This chain joins TRBV7-2 and TRBJ1-1, with TRBD1 matching 10 bases. CDR1 is SGHTA, CDR2 FQGNSA, per germline. The CDR3 runs to 16 residues. V lost 1 base and J lost 5; bases outside the gene matches: 7. The CDR3 bases are TGTGCCAGCAGCTTAGGGGGGACAGGGGTAATGACTGAAGCTTTCTTT. This gives the protein CASSLGGTGVMTEAFF.

Notes on this clonotype: Just one base apart from a much larger clone, this may be a read error. With the library built for alpha chains, this beta chain is off target and its frequency is not meaningful. The V and J genes are TRBV7-8 and TRBJ1-5; the D gene is possibly TRBD1 (6 bases). The CDR3 is made up of 17 amino acids. V was shortened by 4 bases and J by 2 bases, with 18 bases between the two germline ends. Germline V lookup: CDR1 SGHVS, CDR2 FQNEAQ. CDR3 in amino acids: CASSSRTRGRGNQPQHF. For the CDR3, the DNA is TGTGCCAGCAGCTCCCGGACAAGGGGGAGAGGCAATCAGCCCCAGCATTTT. The full variable domain, rest sourced from reference TRBV7-8 and TRBJ1-5, is GAGVSQSPRYKVAKRGQDVALRCDPISGHVSLFWYQQALGQGPEFLTYFQNEAQLDKSGLPSDRFFAERPEGSVSTLKIQRTQQEDSAVYLCASSSRTRGRGNQPQHFGDGTRLSIL.

Regarding this clonotype: Sequence at one end of the junction differs from germline and may be a read error. This beta chain is an off-target read within a library intended for alpha chains, so its frequency means little. The rearrangement joins TRBV7-2 to TRBJ2-4, with TRBD1 matching 7 bases. In germline, CDR1 is SGHTA, CDR2 FQGNSA. CDR3 length equals 13 residues. CDR3 DNA: TGTGTCAGCAGCCCAACAGGGGATGACATTCAGTACTTC. Amino acid sequence: CVSSPTGDDIQYF.

This clonotype was observed many times. This beta chain slipped into a library made for alpha chains as a stray read, so its size is not meaningful. This sequence joins TRBV5-1 and TRBJ2-7, with D possibly TRBD2 on 6 matching bases. Germline CDR1 is SGHRS and CDR2 is YFSETQ. This CDR3 region has 16 residues. The V end was cut by 4 bases, the J end by 0 bases, with 17 bases between. The CDR3 loop reads CASSPGSLASSYEQYF. The CDR3 nucleotides are TGCGCCAGCAGCCCCGGGAGCCTAGCAAGCTCCTACGAGCAGTACTTC. The full variable domain, with the rest looked up from reference TRBV5-1 and TRBJ2-7, is KAGVTQTPRYLIKTRGQQVTLSCSPISGHRSVSWYQQTPGQGLQFLFEYFSETQRNKGNFPGRFSGRQFSNSRSEMNVSTLELGDSALYLCASSPGSLASSYEQYFGPGTRLTVT.

This clonotype appeared once. The library was designed around alpha chains, so this beta chain is a stray read whose abundance carries little weight. The V gene is TRBV28, the J gene TRBJ1-5; TRBD1 might be the D (6 bases). The CDR3 runs 13 residues. Germline-derived CDR1 and CDR2 are MDHEN and SYDVKM. Trimming shortened V by 10 bases and J by 2 bases, and 12 bases separated the two germline ends. The DNA for the CDR3 is TGTGCCACCCCGGGGGCGGGCAATCAGCCCCAGCATTTT. Its protein product is CATPGAGNQPQHF.

This clonotype has more than one count but fewer than ten. This beta chain appears as a stray read in a library generated for alpha chains; its size is not informative. The CDR3, as DNA: TGTGCCAGCAGTTTGGTCAGGGGGGGCACTGAAGCTTTCTTT. Encoded protein: CASSLVRGGTEAFF. This rearrangement joins TRBV12-3 or TRBV12-4 to TRBJ1-1, with TRBD1 matching 7 bases. Germline trimming cut 3 bases from V and 4 bases from J; bases unmatched to any gene: 5. The CDR3 is 14 residues long.

As for this clonotype: A library prepared for alpha chains yielded this beta chain as an off-target read; its size is of little meaning. The rearrangement links TRBV29-1 to TRBJ2-1; 13 bases fit TRBD2. Germline values: CDR1 SQVTM, CDR2 ANQGSEA. The ends lost 6 bases at V and 10 bases at J; junction bases unmatched: 3. The CDR3 is 12 residues long. This CDR3 is CSVRLAGGEQFF. As DNA, the CDR3 is TGCAGCGTACGACTAGCGGGGGGAGAGCAGTTCTTC.

A few counts support this clonotype. This beta chain turned up in a library designed for alpha chains; as an off-target read, its abundance says little. The V gene is TRBV24-1, the J gene TRBJ2-1, with 7 bases matching TRBD1. The CDR3 is 16 residues long. V was pared by 4 bases and J by 2 bases, with 7 bases of the junction left unmatched. CDR1 is KGHDR, CDR2 SFDVKD, per germline. Written as DNA, the CDR3 is TGTGCCACCAGTGACCCGACAGGGTCCCCCTACAATGAGCAGTTCTTC. Amino acid sequence: CATSDPTGSPYNEQFF.

This clonotype was counted ten times or more. The size of this beta chain means little, since it is a stray read in a library made for alpha chains. The chain carries TRBV24-1 and TRBJ1-2, with no clear D. V lost 3 bases to trimming and J lost 2 bases, with 15 bases between them. The length of the CDR3 is 16 residues. Germline V gives CDR1 KGHDR, CDR2 SFDVKD. The CDR3, as DNA: TGTGCCACCAGTGATCCTTCTCGGGAGGGAAACTATGGCTACACCTTC. It encodes CATSDPSREGNYGYTF.

A few counts support this clonotype. This beta chain was picked up by a library intended for alpha chains and is off target, so its count carries little meaning. J is TRBJ1-3 and V is TRBV12-3 or TRBV12-4; D remains ambiguous. V lost 5 bases and J 4 bases, leaving 9 bases between the germline ends. The CDR3 extends over 13 amino acids. Written as DNA, the CDR3 is TGTGCCAGCAGTCCCTTCTCCGGAAACACCATATATTTT. It translates to CASSPFSGNTIYF.

Of note for this clonotype: Since it is a stray read in a library aimed at alpha chains, this beta chain has a size that is not meaningful. The chain is built from TRBV4-3 and TRBJ1-5, with 9 bases matching TRBD1. The CDR3 spans 15 residues. Trimming at V came to 4 bases and at J to 7 bases, leaving 8 bases not matched to a gene. Germline-derived CDR1 and CDR2 are LGHNA and YSLEER. CDR3 loop: CASSLSTGGGQPQHF. CDR3 in DNA: TGCGCCAGCAGCCTTTCGACAGGGGGAGGACAGCCCCAGCATTTT.

This clonotype came up many times. This beta chain lies outside the target of a library built for alpha chains; its clone size means little. The gene calls are TRBV7-8 and TRBJ2-5; possibly TRBD1 or TRBD2 for D (6 bases each). The germline CDR1 and CDR2 sequences are SGHVS and FQNEAQ. The CDR3 is 14 residues long. V was shortened by 5 bases and J by 4 bases, with 14 bases between the two germline ends. The CDR3 DNA is TGTGCCAGCAGCCAACCTAGGGGGGTAGAGACCCAGTACTTC. It translates to CASSQPRGVETQYF.

By frequency in the sample, this clonotype is medium-sized. This beta chain is off target for a library built for alpha chains, so its abundance means little. The chain carries TRBV5-1 and TRBJ1-1; tentatively, D is TRBD1 (5 bases). The CDR3 is 14 amino acids. Per the germline V gene, CDR1 is SGHRS and CDR2 is YFSETQ. The ends were cut back, 1 base at V and 7 bases at J, with 14 bases in the middle. CDR3 loop: CASSLNGGDSEAFF. The CDR3 DNA reads TGCGCCAGCAGCTTGAATGGGGGGGATAGTGAAGCTTTCTTT.